This entry features one T cell receptor (beta chain) sequence. Antigen specificity is unknown. The CDR3 length is 13 residues. V gave up 1 base and J gave up 6 bases, with 11 bases separating them. Looked up from germline, CDR1 is SQVTM and CDR2 is ANQGSEA. This sample is drawn from a study of graft-versus-host responses after intestinal transplantation. Across the study: The study gave all recipients anti-thymocyte globulin induction, then tacrolimus and steroids for about 3 years.

Findings of the study overall: Declining HvG levels early post-transplant were linked to peak circulating GvH clone levels. Across patients carrying graft-donor T cell macrochimerism, allografts held high graft-versus-host to host-versus-graft clonal ratios.

The data were produced by immunoSEQ multiplex PCR, yet TCRdb's version contains in-frame clones alone and is incomplete. Of roughly 92,000 clones in the sample, roughly nine tenths were seen once. The sequence derives from a human donor who was the organ donor for an intestinal transplant. The specimen was unstimulated CD4+ T cells sorted from spleen or lymph node cells, collected before transplant. The rearrangement links TRBV29-1 to TRBJ2-3; TRBD2 is a possible D gene (6 bases). The CDR3 loop is CSVEGGRGDTQYF. The CDR3 region has the DNA TGCAGCGTTGAAGGGGGCCGGGGGGATACGCAGTATTTT.